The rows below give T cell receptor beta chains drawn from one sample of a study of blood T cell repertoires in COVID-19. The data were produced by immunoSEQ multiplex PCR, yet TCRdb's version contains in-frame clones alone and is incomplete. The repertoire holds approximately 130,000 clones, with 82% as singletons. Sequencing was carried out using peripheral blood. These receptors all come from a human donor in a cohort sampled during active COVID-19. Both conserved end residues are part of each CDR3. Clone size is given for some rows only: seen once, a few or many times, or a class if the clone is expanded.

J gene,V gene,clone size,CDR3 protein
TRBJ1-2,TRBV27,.,CASRGTGGGYTF
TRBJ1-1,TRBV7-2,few,CASSVGRGTEAFF
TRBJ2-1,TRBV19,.,CASRARQGDYNEQFF
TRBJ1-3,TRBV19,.,CASSSGNTIYF
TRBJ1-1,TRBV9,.,CASSVDGAMNTEAFF
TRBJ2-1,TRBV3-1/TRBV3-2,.,CASSPPRGGEKNNEQFF
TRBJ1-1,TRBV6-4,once,CASSESVNTEAFF
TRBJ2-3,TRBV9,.,CASSIGPGTSGGREVDTQYF
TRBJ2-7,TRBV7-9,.,CASRTASGGVREQYF
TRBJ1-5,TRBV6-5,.,CASSFGQNQPQHF
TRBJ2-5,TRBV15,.,CATSRDQGVETQYF
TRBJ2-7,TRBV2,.,CASSRTWEQYF
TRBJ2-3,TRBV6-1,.,CASSEARLAGEVDTQYF
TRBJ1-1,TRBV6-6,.,CASSLKYRTGTNTEAFF
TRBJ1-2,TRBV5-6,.,CASNPVGEIDGYTF
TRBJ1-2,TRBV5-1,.,CASSLEQGVHGYTF
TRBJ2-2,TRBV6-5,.,CASSRGPGELFF
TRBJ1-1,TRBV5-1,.,CASSLARDRDTEAFF
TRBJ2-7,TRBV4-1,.,CASSQGGTSGYEQYF
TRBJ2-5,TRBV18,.,CASSLTGGEETQYF
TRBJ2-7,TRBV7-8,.,CASSLRAGAVRNEQYF
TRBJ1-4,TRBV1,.,CTSSQDREEEKLFF
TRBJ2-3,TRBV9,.,CASTKGQGATDTQYF
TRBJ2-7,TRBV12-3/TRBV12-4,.,CASTTTASYEQYF
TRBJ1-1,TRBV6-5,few,CASIPGRAGETEAFF
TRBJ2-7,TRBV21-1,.,CASSKLRLAGSTYEQYF
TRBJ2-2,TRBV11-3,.,CASSPMGAGGELFF
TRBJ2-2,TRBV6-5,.,CASRTSGLSRELFF
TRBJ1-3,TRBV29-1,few,CSVAGLGNTIYF
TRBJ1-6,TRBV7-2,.,CASSLTTGNYNSPLHF
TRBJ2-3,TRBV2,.,CASTGAGATDTQYF
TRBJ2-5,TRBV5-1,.,CASSASWYQETQYF
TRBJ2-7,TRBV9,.,CASSQGINYEQYF
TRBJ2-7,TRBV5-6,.,CASSRGQGAYEQYF
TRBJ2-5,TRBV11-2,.,CASSLEGLAGQETQYF
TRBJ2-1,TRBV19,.,CASSMVGGRWGEQFF
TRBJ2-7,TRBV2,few,CASSDVAGGYEQYF
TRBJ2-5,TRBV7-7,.,CASSLGQGAYETQYF
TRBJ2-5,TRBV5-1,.,CASRREPQETQYF
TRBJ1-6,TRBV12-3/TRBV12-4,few,CASSLPAGPLHF
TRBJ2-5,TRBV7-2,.,CASSQQTGPGETQYF
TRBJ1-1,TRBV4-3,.,CASSQDAGFGAFF
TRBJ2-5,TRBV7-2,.,CASSLGRLAGGTRETQYF
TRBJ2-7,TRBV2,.,CASSEDSSINSYEQYF
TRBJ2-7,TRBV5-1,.,CASSLAAGSSYEQYF
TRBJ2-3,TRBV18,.,CASSPITSNYDTQYF
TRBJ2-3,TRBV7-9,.,CASSKGGGEVDTQYF
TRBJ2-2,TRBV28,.,CASSPRGGGAPELFF
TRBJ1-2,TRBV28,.,CASSAPDTGFTDTF
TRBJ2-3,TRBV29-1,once,CSVSDGTSTDTQYF
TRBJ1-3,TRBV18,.,CASSPSLSSGNTIYF
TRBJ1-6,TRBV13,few,CASSSQSYRADSPLHF
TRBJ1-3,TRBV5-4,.,CASSLGVSSGNTIYF
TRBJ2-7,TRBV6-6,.,CASSYGTGGYEQYF
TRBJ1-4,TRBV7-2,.,CASSFSGGGTGREKLFF
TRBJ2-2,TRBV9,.,CASSERTGIVGTGELFF
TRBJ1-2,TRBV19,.,CASRADYYGYTF
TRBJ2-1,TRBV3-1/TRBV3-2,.,CASSQVLAGGYNEQFF
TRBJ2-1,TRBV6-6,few,CASSYSTGYNEQFF
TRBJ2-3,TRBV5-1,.,CASSAGTGLRTDTQYF